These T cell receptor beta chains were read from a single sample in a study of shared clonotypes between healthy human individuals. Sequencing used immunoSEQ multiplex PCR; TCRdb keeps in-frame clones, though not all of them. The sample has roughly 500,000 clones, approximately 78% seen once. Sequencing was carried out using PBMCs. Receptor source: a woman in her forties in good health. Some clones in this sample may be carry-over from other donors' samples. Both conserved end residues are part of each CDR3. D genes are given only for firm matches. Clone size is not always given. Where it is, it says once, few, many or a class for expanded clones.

CASSFTRDRYNEQFF	TGTGCCAGCAGCTTCACCAGGGACAGGTACAATGAGCAGTTCTTC	TRBJ2-1	TRBD1	TRBV7-2	.
CAISESSRGRGEAFF	TGTGCCATCAGTGAGTCGAGTAGGGGAAGAGGTGAAGCTTTCTTT	TRBJ1-1	.	TRBV10-3	few
CASSLPGRFEEQYF	TGTGCCAGCAGCCTCCCCGGGAGATTCGAAGAGCAGTACTTC	TRBJ2-7	.	TRBV11-2	.
CASSVRQPGGELFF	TGTGCCAGCAGTGTCCGACAACCGGGCGGGGAGCTGTTTTTT	TRBJ2-2	.	TRBV25-1	few
CASSMGRQETQYF	TGTGCCAGTAGTATGGGCAGACAAGAGACCCAGTACTTC	TRBJ2-5	.	TRBV19	.
CAWSMGWNEAFF	TGTGCCTGGAGTATGGGGTGGAATGAAGCTTTCTTT	TRBJ1-1	.	TRBV30	.
CASSQDRGIAQPQHF	TGCGCCAGCAGCCAAGATAGAGGGATAGCACAGCCCCAGCATTTT	TRBJ1-5	.	TRBV4-3	.
CASTTGLDNEQFF	TGCGCCAGCACAACAGGGTTAGACAATGAGCAGTTCTTC	TRBJ2-1	.	TRBV5-1	.
CASSSTDATNEKLFF	TGCGCCAGCAGCTCGACAGATGCAACTAATGAAAAACTGTTTTTT	TRBJ1-4	.	TRBV5-1	.
CASSVDPGWSTGELFF	TGTGCCAGCAGCGTAGATCCAGGATGGAGCACCGGGGAGCTGTTTTTT	TRBJ2-2	.	TRBV9	.